This T cell receptor beta chain was identified in a study of graft-versus-host responses after intestinal transplantation. Study background: Anti-thymocyte globulin was used for induction in all recipients, who then took tacrolimus and steroids for approximately 3 years.

V lost 7 bases, J lost 0 bases, and 10 bases lay in between. The CDR3 is 14 amino acids. The germline V gene encodes CDR1 LNHDA and CDR2 SQIVND (reference sequence). Study-level points and caveats: Clonal ratios of graft-versus-host to host-versus-graft in allografts were high for patients exhibiting graft-donor T cell macrochimerism. Detected in recipient marrow were GvH clones, some of which were first observed in ileum or blood.

Clones were read by immunoSEQ multiplex PCR, and TCRdb kept only the in-frame ones, dropping some. The table has around 50,000 clones, 89% seen once. Note on this clone: Its specificity is unknown.

The TCR was taken from a human donor who was the organ donor for an intestinal transplant. The chain combines TRBV19 with TRBJ2-1; D possibly corresponds to TRBD2 (6 bases). The input for sequencing was unstimulated CD4+ T cells sorted from spleen or lymph node cells, taken before transplant. The CDR3 protein is CASKLAVSYNEQFF. In DNA, the CDR3 is TGTGCCAGTAAATTAGCGGTCTCCTACAATGAGCAGTTCTTC.